These T cell receptor beta chains were read from a single sample in a study of blood T cell repertoires in COVID-19. The method was immunoSEQ multiplex PCR; TCRdb's version includes in-frame clones alone and lacks a portion of them. Here the sample spans 130,000 or so clones, around 80% being singletons. Source material: PBMCs or T cells enriched from blood (not recorded which). These TCRs come from a man aged 35-49 years with acute COVID-19. CDR3s include the opening cysteine and the closing phenylalanine or tryptophan. A D gene is named only where the DNA matches it firmly. Some rows mark clone size as missing; the rest say once, few, many or name a class of expanded clone.

D: NA; J: TRBJ2-1; V: TRBV29-1; size: few; DNA: TGCAGCGTTGATCCCGGGTCGGGCTCCTACAATGAGCAGTTCTTC; CDR3: CSVDPGSGSYNEQFF
D: NA; J: TRBJ1-2; V: TRBV12-3/TRBV12-4; size: NA; DNA: TGTGCCAGCAGTTTCGACAGGCCCTATGGCTACACCTTC; CDR3: CASSFDRPYGYTF
D: TRBD2; J: TRBJ2-7; V: TRBV13; size: NA; DNA: TGTGCCAGCAGCCCGGGACTAGCGCTGACCTACGAGCAGTACTTC; CDR3: CASSPGLALTYEQYF
D: NA; J: TRBJ2-3; V: TRBV2; size: NA; DNA: TGTGCCAGCAGTCAGAAGGATACGCAGTATTTT; CDR3: CASSQKDTQYF
D: NA; J: TRBJ1-4; V: TRBV5-1; size: few; DNA: TGCGCCAGCAGCGCAGGACAGTCATTTGGCGAAAAACTGTTTTTT; CDR3: CASSAGQSFGEKLFF
D: NA; J: TRBJ1-2; V: TRBV19; size: few; DNA: TGTGCCAGTAGGGAGGACGGCAACTATGGCTACACCTTC; CDR3: CASREDGNYGYTF
D: TRBD2; J: TRBJ2-5; V: TRBV3-1/TRBV3-2; size: NA; DNA: TGTGCCAGCAGCCAGGAACCCCTAGCGGGAGAGACCCAGTACTTC; CDR3: CASSQEPLAGETQYF
D: NA; J: TRBJ2-7; V: TRBV11-3; size: NA; DNA: TGTGCCAGCAGCTTAGGGACTGGAGAGCAGTACTTC; CDR3: CASSLGTGEQYF
D: TRBD1; J: TRBJ1-2; V: TRBV19; size: NA; DNA: TGTGCGTCCCGGGGACAGGGGGTGGATGGCTACACCTTC; CDR3: CASRGQGVDGYTF
D: TRBD2; J: TRBJ2-1; V: TRBV4-2; size: NA; DNA: TGTGCCAGCAGCCGGGGATGGACTAGCGGGCCGCGAAAAGACAATGAGCAGTTCTTC; CDR3: CASSRGWTSGPRKDNEQFF
D: TRBD1; J: TRBJ2-4; V: TRBV11-2; size: NA; DNA: TGTGCCAGCAGCCTGGGGACAGTCCTAGCCAAAAACATTCAGTACTTC; CDR3: CASSLGTVLAKNIQYF
D: NA; J: TRBJ1-1; V: TRBV6-5; size: NA; DNA: TGTGCCAGCACCTCAGGGTTCGCAGCTTTCTTT; CDR3: CASTSGFAAFF
D: TRBD1; J: TRBJ2-3; V: TRBV10-3; size: NA; DNA: TGTGCCATCAGCGGGGGTGGGACAGGGAGCGCAGATACGCAGTATTTT; CDR3: CAISGGGTGSADTQYF
D: NA; J: TRBJ2-7; V: TRBV6-1; size: few; DNA: TGTGCCAGCAGTGAAGCGGGGGGCTCCTACGAGCAGTACTTC; CDR3: CASSEAGGSYEQYF
D: NA; J: TRBJ1-1; V: TRBV19; size: NA; DNA: TGTGCCACACAATTGAGGGTCGACACTGAAGCTTTCTTT; CDR3: CATQLRVDTEAFF
D: NA; J: TRBJ1-5; V: TRBV10-1; size: NA; DNA: TGCGCCAGCAGTGACCTGATAGAGCCCCAGCATTTT; CDR3: CASSDLIEPQHF
D: NA; J: TRBJ1-2; V: TRBV30; size: NA; DNA: TGTGCCTGGAGGGGCATTCCTAACTATGGCTACACCTTC; CDR3: CAWRGIPNYGYTF
D: NA; J: TRBJ2-5; V: TRBV24-1; size: NA; DNA: TGTGCCACCAGTTCAGGGATCGAGACCCAGTACTTC; CDR3: CATSSGIETQYF
D: NA; J: TRBJ1-5; V: TRBV5-1; size: NA; DNA: TGCGCCAGCAGCTTGGAGGGAAGGGGCGATCAGCCCCAGCATTTT; CDR3: CASSLEGRGDQPQHF
D: NA; J: TRBJ1-5; V: TRBV19; size: NA; DNA: TGTGCCAGTAGAGGAGGATCCGGACCAACCAATCAGCCCCAGCATTTT; CDR3: CASRGGSGPTNQPQHF
D: TRBD1; J: TRBJ1-2; V: TRBV10-3; size: NA; DNA: TGTGCCAGCCTTCCTGGGACAGGGGGCGGCTACACCTTC; CDR3: CASLPGTGGGYTF
D: NA; J: TRBJ2-5; V: TRBV12-3/TRBV12-4; size: once; DNA: TGTGCCAGCGGGCCGGGGGTGGAGACCCAGTACTTC; CDR3: CASGPGVETQYF
D: TRBD2; J: TRBJ2-7; V: TRBV7-3; size: NA; DNA: TGTGCCAGCAGCTTAAGCGGGAGCTCCTACGAGCAGTACTTC; CDR3: CASSLSGSSYEQYF
D: NA; J: TRBJ2-1; V: TRBV19; size: NA; DNA: TGTGCCAGTAGTAATGGCGGGACGAACAATGAGCAGTTCTTC; CDR3: CASSNGGTNNEQFF
D: NA; J: TRBJ2-7; V: TRBV27; size: few; DNA: TGTGCCAGCAGACCCTCGGGCTCCTACGAGCAGTACTTC; CDR3: CASRPSGSYEQYF
D: NA; J: TRBJ1-1; V: TRBV7-8; size: NA; DNA: TGTGCCAGCAGCTTGTTCGGGGGTTCGAACACTGAAGCTTTCTTT; CDR3: CASSLFGGSNTEAFF
D: TRBD2; J: TRBJ2-7; V: TRBV3-1/TRBV3-2; size: NA; DNA: TGTGCCAGCAGCCAAGTTTTCGGAACTAGCGGGAGGGCCGGGCAGTACTTC; CDR3: CASSQVFGTSGRAGQYF
D: NA; J: TRBJ2-3; V: TRBV19; size: NA; DNA: TGTGCCAGTAGTGTAGCGGCGGGGTATACGCAGTATTTT; CDR3: CASSVAAGYTQYF
D: TRBD2; J: TRBJ2-1; V: TRBV10-1; size: NA; DNA: TGCGCCAGCAGTGAGTCTAGCGGGGGGGGGCCCAATGAGCAGTTCTTC; CDR3: CASSESSGGGPNEQFF
D: TRBD2; J: TRBJ2-7; V: TRBV5-1; size: NA; DNA: TGCGCCAGCAGCTGGACTAGCGACCCCGAGCAGTACTTC; CDR3: CASSWTSDPEQYF
D: TRBD1; J: TRBJ1-4; V: TRBV7-9; size: NA; DNA: TGTGCCAGCAGCTATGGGACAGCCCAGGAAAAACTGTTTTTT; CDR3: CASSYGTAQEKLFF
D: NA; J: TRBJ2-5; V: TRBV20-1; size: NA; DNA: TGCAGTGCTAGTGGGGGCGGGAATGTAGGGGAGACCCAGTACTTC; CDR3: CSASGGGNVGETQYF
D: NA; J: TRBJ1-2; V: TRBV5-1; size: NA; DNA: TGCGCCAGCAGCTTGAGCCGGGACGGGGGATATGGCTACACCTTC; CDR3: CASSLSRDGGYGYTF
D: TRBD1; J: TRBJ1-3; V: TRBV6-5; size: NA; DNA: TGTGCCAGCAGCATGGGACAGGGCACTGGAAACACCATATATTTT; CDR3: CASSMGQGTGNTIYF
D: NA; J: TRBJ2-7; V: TRBV7-9; size: once; DNA: TGTGCCAGCAGCCCTCTAAGCTCCTACGAGCAGTACTTC; CDR3: CASSPLSSYEQYF
D: NA; J: TRBJ1-2; V: TRBV7-9; size: NA; DNA: TGTGCCAGCAGCCCTACACAGTCTCTCTATGGCTACACCTTC; CDR3: CASSPTQSLYGYTF
D: TRBD1; J: TRBJ1-3; V: TRBV9; size: NA; DNA: TGTGCCAGCAGCGTAGTGGGGACAGGGGGTGACACCATATATTTT; CDR3: CASSVVGTGGDTIYF
D: NA; J: TRBJ1-3; V: TRBV18; size: NA; DNA: TGTGCCAGCTCACCACATCGCCTCGGGGAGAGCTCTGGAAACACCATATATTTT; CDR3: CASSPHRLGESSGNTIYF
D: NA; J: TRBJ2-7; V: TRBV12-3/TRBV12-4; size: NA; DNA: TGTGCCAGCAGTTTAACAGGCTACGAGCAGTACTTC; CDR3: CASSLTGYEQYF
D: TRBD1; J: TRBJ2-7; V: TRBV6-5; size: NA; DNA: TGTGCCAGCAGTTCCGGACAGGGAGTCCTCAAGCAGTACTTC; CDR3: CASSSGQGVLKQYF